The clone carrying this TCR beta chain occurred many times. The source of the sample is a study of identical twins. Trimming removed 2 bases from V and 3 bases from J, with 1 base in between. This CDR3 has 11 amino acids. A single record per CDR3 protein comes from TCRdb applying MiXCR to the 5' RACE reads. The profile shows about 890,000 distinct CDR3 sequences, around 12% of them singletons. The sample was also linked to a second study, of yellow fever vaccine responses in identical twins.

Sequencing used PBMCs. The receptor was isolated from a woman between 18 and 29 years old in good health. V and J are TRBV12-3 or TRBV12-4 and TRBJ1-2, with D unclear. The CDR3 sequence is CASSLYYGYTF. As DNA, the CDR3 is TGTGCCAGCAGTTTATACTATGGCTACACCTTC.